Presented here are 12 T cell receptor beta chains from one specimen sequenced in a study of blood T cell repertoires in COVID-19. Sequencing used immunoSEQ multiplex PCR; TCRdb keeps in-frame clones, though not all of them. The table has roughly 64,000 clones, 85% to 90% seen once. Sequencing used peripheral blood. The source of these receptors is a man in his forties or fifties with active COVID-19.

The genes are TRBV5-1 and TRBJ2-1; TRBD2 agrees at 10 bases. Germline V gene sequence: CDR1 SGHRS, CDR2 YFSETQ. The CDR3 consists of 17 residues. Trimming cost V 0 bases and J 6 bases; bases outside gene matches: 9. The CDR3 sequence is CASSLGPGVAGGNEQFF. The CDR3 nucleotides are TGCGCCAGCAGCTTGGGGCCTGGAGTAGCGGGGGGCAATGAGCAGTTCTTC.

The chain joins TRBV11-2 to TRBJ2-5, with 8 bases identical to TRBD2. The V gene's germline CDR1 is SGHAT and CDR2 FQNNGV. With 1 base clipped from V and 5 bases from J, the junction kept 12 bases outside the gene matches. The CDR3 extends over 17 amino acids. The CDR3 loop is CASSLVAGGRLRETQYF. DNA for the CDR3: TGTGCCAGCAGCTTAGTGGCGGGGGGCCGCCTTCGGGAGACCCAGTACTTC.

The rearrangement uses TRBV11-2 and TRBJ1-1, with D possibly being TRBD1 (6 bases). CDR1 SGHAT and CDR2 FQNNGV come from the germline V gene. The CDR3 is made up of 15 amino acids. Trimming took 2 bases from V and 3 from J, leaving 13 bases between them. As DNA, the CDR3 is TGTGCCAGCAGCTTAATGGGGGGGGGCGACACTGAAGCTTTCTTT. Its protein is CASSLMGGGDTEAFF.

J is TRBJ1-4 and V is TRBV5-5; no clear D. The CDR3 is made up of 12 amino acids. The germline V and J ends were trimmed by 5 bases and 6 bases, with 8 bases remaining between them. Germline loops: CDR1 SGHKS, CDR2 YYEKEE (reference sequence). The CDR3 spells CASRQLHEKLFF. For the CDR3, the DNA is TGTGCCAGCAGACAGCTTCATGAAAAACTGTTTTTT.

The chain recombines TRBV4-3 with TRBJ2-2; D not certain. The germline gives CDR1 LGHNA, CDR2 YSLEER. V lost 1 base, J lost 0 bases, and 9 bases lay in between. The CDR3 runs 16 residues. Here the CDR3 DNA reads TGCGCCAGCAGCCAAGGGCACCGTTCGAACACCGGGGAGCTGTTTTTT. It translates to CASSQGHRSNTGELFF.

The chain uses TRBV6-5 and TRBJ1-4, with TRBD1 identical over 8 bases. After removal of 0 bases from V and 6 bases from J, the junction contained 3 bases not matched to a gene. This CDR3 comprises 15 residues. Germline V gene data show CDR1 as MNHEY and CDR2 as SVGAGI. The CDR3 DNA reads TGTGCCAGCAGTTACTCTACAGGGGGATATGAAAAACTGTTTTTT. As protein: CASSYSTGGYEKLFF.

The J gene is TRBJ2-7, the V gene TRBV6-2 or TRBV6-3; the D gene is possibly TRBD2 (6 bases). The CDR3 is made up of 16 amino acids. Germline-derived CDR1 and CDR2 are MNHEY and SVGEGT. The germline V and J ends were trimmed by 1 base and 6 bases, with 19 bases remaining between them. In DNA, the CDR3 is TGTGCCAGCAGTTACTGGGATAGCGGACCCTCCCGCGAGCAGTACTTC. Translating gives CASSYWDSGPSREQYF.

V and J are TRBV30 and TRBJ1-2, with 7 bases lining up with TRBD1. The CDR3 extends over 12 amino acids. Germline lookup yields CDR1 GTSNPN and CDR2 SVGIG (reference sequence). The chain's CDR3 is CGTRGQVYGYTF. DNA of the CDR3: TGTGGAACCCGAGGACAGGTCTATGGCTACACCTTC.

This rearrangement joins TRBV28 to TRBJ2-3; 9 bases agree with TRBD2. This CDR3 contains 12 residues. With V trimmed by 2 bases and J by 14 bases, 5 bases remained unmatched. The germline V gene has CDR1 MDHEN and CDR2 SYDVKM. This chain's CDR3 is CASSLLAGPPYF. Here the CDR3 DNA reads TGTGCCAGCAGTTTACTAGCGGGACCCCCGTATTTT.

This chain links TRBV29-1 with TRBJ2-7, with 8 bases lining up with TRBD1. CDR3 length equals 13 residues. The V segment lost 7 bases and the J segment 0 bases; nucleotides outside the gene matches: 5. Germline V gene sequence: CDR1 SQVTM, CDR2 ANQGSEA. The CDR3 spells CSARDRSSYEQYF. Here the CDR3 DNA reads TGCAGCGCCAGGGACAGGAGCTCCTACGAGCAGTACTTC.

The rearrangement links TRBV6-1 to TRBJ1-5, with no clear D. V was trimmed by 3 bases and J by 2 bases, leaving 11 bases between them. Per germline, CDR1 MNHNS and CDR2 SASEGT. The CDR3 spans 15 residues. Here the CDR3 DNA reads TGTGCCAGCAGTGAGATGGATGGAGGCAATCAGCCCCAGCATTTT. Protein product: CASSEMDGGNQPQHF.

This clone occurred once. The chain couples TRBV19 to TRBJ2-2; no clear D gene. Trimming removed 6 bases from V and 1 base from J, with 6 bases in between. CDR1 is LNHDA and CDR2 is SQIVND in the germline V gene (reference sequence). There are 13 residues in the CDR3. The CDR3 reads CASRFKNTGELFF. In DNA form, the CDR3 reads TGTGCCAGTAGGTTCAAGAACACCGGGGAGCTGTTTTTT.